This TCR beta chain was obtained from a study of OX40 agonist ivuxolimab in advanced cancers. Produced via immunoSEQ multiplex PCR; TCRdb's table is partial and in-frame only. The sample consists of about 14,000 clones, 90% to 95% of them appearing once. Trimming shortened V by 11 bases and J by 4 bases, and 17 bases separated the two germline ends. This CDR3 is 13 amino acids long. Germline loops: CDR1 WSHSY, CDR2 SAAADI. This chain connects TRBV10-2 to TRBJ1-1; a weak D match, TRBD1 (6 bases). The material sequenced was CD4+ or CD8+ T cells sorted from blood, taken in a trial of the OX40 agonist ivuxolimab. This receptor was obtained from an adult with an advanced solid tumor such as melanoma, head and neck, liver or kidney cancer. The CDR3: CASGGGRFTEAFF. CDR3 nucleotides: TGCGCCTCCGGGGGGGGGCGGTTCACTGAAGCTTTCTTT.